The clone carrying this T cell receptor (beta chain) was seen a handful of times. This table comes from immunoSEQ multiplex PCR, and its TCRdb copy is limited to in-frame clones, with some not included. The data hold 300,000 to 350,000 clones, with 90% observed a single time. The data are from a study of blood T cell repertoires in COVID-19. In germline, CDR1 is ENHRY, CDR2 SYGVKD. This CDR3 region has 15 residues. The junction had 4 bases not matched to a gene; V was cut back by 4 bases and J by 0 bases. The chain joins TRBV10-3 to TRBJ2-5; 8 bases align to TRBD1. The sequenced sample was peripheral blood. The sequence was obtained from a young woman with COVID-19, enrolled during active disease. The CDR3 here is CAISAGTGDQETQYF. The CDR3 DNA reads TGTGCCATCAGTGCTGGGACAGGTGACCAAGAGACCCAGTACTTC.